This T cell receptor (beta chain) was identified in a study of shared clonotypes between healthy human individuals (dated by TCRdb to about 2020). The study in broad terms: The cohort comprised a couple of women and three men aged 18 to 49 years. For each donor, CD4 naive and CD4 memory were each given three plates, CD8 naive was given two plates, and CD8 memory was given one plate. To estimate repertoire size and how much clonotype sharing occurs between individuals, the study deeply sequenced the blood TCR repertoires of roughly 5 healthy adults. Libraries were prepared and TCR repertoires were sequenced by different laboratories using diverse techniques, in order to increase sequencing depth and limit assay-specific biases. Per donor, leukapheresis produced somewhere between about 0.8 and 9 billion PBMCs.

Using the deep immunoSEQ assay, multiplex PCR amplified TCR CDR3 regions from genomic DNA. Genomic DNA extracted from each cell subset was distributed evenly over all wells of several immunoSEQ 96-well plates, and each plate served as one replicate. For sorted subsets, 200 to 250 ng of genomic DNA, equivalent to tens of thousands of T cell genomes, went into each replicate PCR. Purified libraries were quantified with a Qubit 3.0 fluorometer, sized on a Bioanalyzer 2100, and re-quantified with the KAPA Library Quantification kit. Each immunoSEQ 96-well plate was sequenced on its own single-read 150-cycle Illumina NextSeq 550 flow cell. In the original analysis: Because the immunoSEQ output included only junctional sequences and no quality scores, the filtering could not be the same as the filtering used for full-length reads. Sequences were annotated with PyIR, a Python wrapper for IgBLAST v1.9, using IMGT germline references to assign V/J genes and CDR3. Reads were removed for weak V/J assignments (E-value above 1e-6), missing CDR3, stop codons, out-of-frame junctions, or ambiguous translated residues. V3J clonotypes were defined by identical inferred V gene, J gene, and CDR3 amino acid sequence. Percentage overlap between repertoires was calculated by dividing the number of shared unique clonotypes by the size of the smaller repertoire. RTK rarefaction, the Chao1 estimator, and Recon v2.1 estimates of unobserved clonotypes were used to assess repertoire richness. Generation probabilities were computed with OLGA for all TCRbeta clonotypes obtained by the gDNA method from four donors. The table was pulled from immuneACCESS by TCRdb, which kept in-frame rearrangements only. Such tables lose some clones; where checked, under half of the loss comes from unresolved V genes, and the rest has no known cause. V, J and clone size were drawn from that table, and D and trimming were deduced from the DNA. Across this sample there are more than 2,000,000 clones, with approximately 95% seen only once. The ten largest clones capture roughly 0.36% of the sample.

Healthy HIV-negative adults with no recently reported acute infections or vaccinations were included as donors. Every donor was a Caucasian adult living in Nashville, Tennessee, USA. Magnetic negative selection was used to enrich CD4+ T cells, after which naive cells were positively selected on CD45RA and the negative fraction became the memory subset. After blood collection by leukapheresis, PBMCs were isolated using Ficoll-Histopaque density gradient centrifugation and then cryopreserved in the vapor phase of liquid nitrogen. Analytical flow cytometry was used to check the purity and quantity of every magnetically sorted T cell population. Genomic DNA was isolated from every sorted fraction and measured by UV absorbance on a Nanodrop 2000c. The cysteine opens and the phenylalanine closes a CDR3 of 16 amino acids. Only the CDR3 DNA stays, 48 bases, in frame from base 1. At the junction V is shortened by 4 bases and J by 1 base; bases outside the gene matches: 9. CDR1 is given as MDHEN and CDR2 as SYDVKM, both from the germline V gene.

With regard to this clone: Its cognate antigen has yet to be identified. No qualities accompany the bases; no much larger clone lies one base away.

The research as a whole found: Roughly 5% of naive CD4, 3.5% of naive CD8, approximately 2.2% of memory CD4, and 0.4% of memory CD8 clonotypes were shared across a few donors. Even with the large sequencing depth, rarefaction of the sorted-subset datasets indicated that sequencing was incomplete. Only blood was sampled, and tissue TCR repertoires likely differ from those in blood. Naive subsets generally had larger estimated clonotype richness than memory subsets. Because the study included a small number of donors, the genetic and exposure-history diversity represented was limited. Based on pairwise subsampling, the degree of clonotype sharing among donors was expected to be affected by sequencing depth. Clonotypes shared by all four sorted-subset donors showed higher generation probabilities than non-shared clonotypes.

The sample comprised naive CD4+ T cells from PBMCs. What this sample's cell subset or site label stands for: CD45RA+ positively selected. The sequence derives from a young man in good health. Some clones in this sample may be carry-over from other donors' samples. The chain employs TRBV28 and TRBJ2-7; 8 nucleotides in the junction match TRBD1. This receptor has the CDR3 CASSSATGVESYEQYF. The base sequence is TGTGCCAGCAGTTCCGCGACAGGGGTCGAGTCCTACGAGCAGTACTTC.